Presented here are 28 T cell receptor beta chains from one specimen sequenced in a study of blood T cell repertoires in COVID-19. Measured with immunoSEQ multiplex PCR; TCRdb has only the in-frame clones, and not every one. The sample shows 130,000 or so clones, more than 80% of them seen only once. The sample comprised peripheral blood. The receptors derive from a woman aged 55-69 years with acute or convalescent COVID-19.

This clone was picked up one time. The junction shows a germline mismatch at one end, possibly a read error. The chain uses TRBV5-4 and TRBJ1-1, with D tentatively TRBD1 (6 bases). There are 16 residues in the CDR3. Germline CDR1 and CDR2: SGHNT and YYREEE (reference sequence). The CDR3 region has the DNA TGTGCCAGCAGCCCCCGAGAAAACAGGGTGAAAACTGAAGCTTTCTTT. It specifies CASSPRENRVKTEAFF. Looking up the rest from reference TRBV5-4 and TRBJ1-1 gives the full variable domain: ETGVTQSPTHLIKTRGQQVTLRCSSQSGHNTVSWYQQALGQGPQFIFQYYREEENGRGNFPPRFSGLQFPNYSSELNVNALELDDSALYLCASSPRENRVKTEAFFGQGTRLTVV.

The chain uses TRBV12-3 or TRBV12-4 and TRBJ1-5; D is unclear. V lost 6 bases to trimming and J lost 3 bases, with 9 bases between them. CDR3 size: 13 residues. The CDR3 here is CASRAEDNQPQHF. CDR3 coding DNA: TGTGCCAGCAGGGCGGAGGACAATCAGCCCCAGCATTTT.

This sequence joins TRBV29-1 and TRBJ1-2, with a weak D call TRBD1 (5 bases). CDR1 SQVTM and CDR2 ANQGSEA come from the germline V gene. With 6 bases removed from V and 2 bases from J, the gap between germline ends came to 25 bases. The CDR3 sequence is 17 residues long. CDR3 coding DNA: TGCAGCGTCGCACGGAGGGAAGGGGCCTTCTTAAACTATGGCTACACCTTC. Protein: CSVARREGAFLNYGYTF.

V usage is TRBV4-2 and J usage is TRBJ2-2; TRBD2 is a possible D gene (6 bases). The CDR3 loop spans 16 amino acids. The ends were cut back, 2 bases at V and 4 bases at J, with 14 bases in the middle. CDR1 LGHNA and CDR2 YNFKEQ come from the germline V gene. CDR3 bases: TGTGCCAGCAGCCAACTCCGGGACTTACGCACCGGGGAGCTGTTTTTT. It is translated as CASSQLRDLRTGELFF.

The rearrangement joins TRBV5-6 to TRBJ1-5; 8 bases align to TRBD1. The CDR3 has 16 amino acids. With V trimmed by 4 bases and J by 3 bases, 9 bases remained unmatched. Germline loops: CDR1 SGHDT, CDR2 YYEEEE. The CDR3: CASSQLGQGFNQPQHF. Here the CDR3 DNA reads TGTGCCAGCAGCCAATTAGGACAGGGCTTCAATCAGCCCCAGCATTTT.

Only a few counts were recorded for this clone. The V and J genes are TRBV9 and TRBJ1-1; TRBD1 might be the D (6 bases). The CDR3 is 14 residues long. The V gene's germline CDR1 is SGDLS and CDR2 YYNGEE. V was pared by 0 bases and J by 6 bases, with 12 bases between. CDR3 residues: CASSVVGTSAEAFF. In DNA, the CDR3 is TGTGCCAGCAGCGTAGTCGGGACATCGGCTGAAGCTTTCTTT.

In the case of this clone: The sample holds other DNA sequences that translate to the same CDR3. The CDR3 protein is CASSPGTGYEKLFF. The CDR3 coding sequence is TGCGCCAGCAGCCCTGGGACAGGCTATGAAAAACTGTTTTTT. The gene calls are TRBV4-1 and TRBJ1-4; 8 bases fit TRBD1. The CDR3 has 14 residues. V dropped 4 bases and J dropped 6; count of bases not matched to a gene: 4. Per the germline V gene, CDR1 is MGHRA and CDR2 is YSYEKL.

The chain recombines TRBV2 with TRBJ1-5; TRBD1 matches 9 bases. Germline CDR1 reads SNHLY; CDR2 reads FYNNEI. V was pared by 5 bases and J by 7 bases, with 6 bases of the junction left unmatched. The CDR3 loop spans 14 amino acids. The CDR3 region is CASSPADRGQPQHF. The DNA for the CDR3 is TGTGCCAGCAGTCCCGCGGACAGGGGACAGCCCCAGCATTTT.

The chain couples TRBV7-3 to TRBJ2-1; TRBD2 matches at 11 bases. Germline lookup yields CDR1 SGHTA and CDR2 FQGTGA. The CDR3 runs to 16 residues. V was pared by 3 bases and J by 12 bases, with 13 bases of the junction left unmatched. The CDR3 coding sequence is TGTGCCAGCAGCTTCCCGACGACTAGCGGGGTGGCTCGGCAGTTCTTC. It specifies CASSFPTTSGVARQFF. Supplemented by reference TRBV7-3 and TRBJ2-1, the full variable domain reads GAGVSQTPSNKVTEKGKYVELRCDPISGHTALYWYRQSLGQGPEFLIYFQGTGAADDSGLPNDRFFAVRPEGSVSTLKIQRTERGDSAVYLCASSFPTTSGVARQFFGPGTRLTVL.

This clone was counted a single time. The J gene is TRBJ1-1, the V gene TRBV4-1; 10 nucleotides align to TRBD1. Germline-derived CDR1 and CDR2 are MGHRA and YSYEKL. With 2 bases clipped from V and 8 bases from J, the junction kept 8 bases outside the gene matches. The CDR3 is 15 residues long. The DNA for the CDR3 is TGCGCCAGCAGCCAATGGGACAGGGGACTATCGGAAGCTTTCTTT. Its translation: CASSQWDRGLSEAFF.

The V call is TRBV13, the J call TRBJ1-1; D perhaps matches TRBD1 (6 bases). Trimming left V 6 bases short and J 6 bases short, with 20 bases between. Germline CDR1 reads PRHDT; CDR2 reads FYEKMQ (reference sequence). This CDR3 is built from 15 residues. CDR3 in amino acids: CASSYDRNFDSEAFF. The DNA for the CDR3 is TGTGCCAGCAGTTACGACAGGAATTTCGATTCTGAAGCTTTCTTT.

As to this clone: Other DNA sequences in the sample encode the same CDR3. This chain connects TRBV18 to TRBJ2-1; the match to TRBD2 covers 7 bases. J was trimmed by 0 bases and V by 1 base; bases with no gene match: 6. Germline V gene data show CDR1 as KGHSH and CDR2 as LQKENI. The CDR3 has 17 residues. The CDR3 region is CASSPRAPGGSYNEQFF. DNA of the CDR3: TGTGCCAGCTCACCACGCGCTCCGGGGGGCTCCTACAATGAGCAGTTCTTC.

The CDR3 nucleotides are TGTGCCAGCGGAATACGCAGGCAGCCCCAGCATTTT. Translated: CASGIRRQPQHF. The rearrangement uses TRBV6-5 and TRBJ1-5; D uncertain. Germline CDR1 and CDR2: MNHEY and SVGAGI. Between the trimmed V and J ends, which lost 8 bases and 7 bases, there was a span of 12 bases. This CDR3 spans 12 amino acids.

This chain connects TRBV11-1 to TRBJ2-5; D may be TRBD1 (6 bases). CDR3 length: 14 amino acids. The V gene lost 5 bases and the J gene lost 4 bases, with 14 bases spanning the gap. The germline gives CDR1 SGHAT, CDR2 FQDESV (reference sequence). The CDR3 here is CASSPTGKRETQYF. As DNA, the CDR3 is TGTGCCAGCAGCCCAACAGGGAAAAGAGAGACCCAGTACTTC.

DNA of the CDR3: TGCGCCAGCAGCTTTAGCCCCGCCGGGCAGCCCCAGCATTTT. It codes for CASSFSPAGQPQHF. The chain recombines TRBV5-1 with TRBJ1-5; unclear D gene. The CDR3 spans 14 residues. Per germline, CDR1 SGHRS and CDR2 YFSETQ. Trimming stripped 2 bases from V and 7 bases from J, with 13 bases between.

The chain is built from TRBV5-4 and TRBJ2-6, with D maybe TRBD1 (6 bases). The CDR3 sequence is 18 residues long. Trimming removed 3 bases from V and 0 bases from J, with 16 bases in between. Germline V gives CDR1 SGHNT, CDR2 YYREEE (reference sequence). The CDR3 spells CASSSPGAPSSGANVLTF. CDR3 DNA: TGTGCCAGCAGCTCCCCAGGGGCCCCGAGCTCTGGGGCCAACGTCCTGACTTTC.

The genes are TRBV18 and TRBJ1-4; D is unclear. Germline lookup yields CDR1 KGHSH and CDR2 LQKENI. The CDR3 spans 17 residues. Trimming pared 1 base from V and 0 bases from J, leaving 12 bases between. CDR3 sequence reads: CASSPQRQVATNEKLFF. The CDR3 DNA reads TGTGCCAGCTCACCACAACGGCAGGTAGCAACTAATGAAAAACTGTTTTTT.

The rearrangement uses TRBV3-1 (or the pseudogene TRBV3-2) and TRBJ2-5, with a weak D call TRBD1 (6 bases). The germline CDR1 and CDR2 sequences are LGHDT and YNNKEL (reference sequence). The CDR3 totals 13 residues. Trimming removed 4 bases at V and 2 bases at J, with 8 bases between. The CDR3, as DNA: TGTGCCAGCAGCCTCCAGGGGCAAGAGACCCAGTACTTC. Encoded protein: CASSLQGQETQYF.

This clone was detected once. The chain employs TRBV7-2 and TRBJ2-3; tentatively, D is TRBD2 (5 bases). CDR3 length equals 13 residues. Between the trimmed V and J ends, which lost 5 bases and 3 bases, there was a span of 9 bases. Germline CDR1 and CDR2: SGHTA and FQGNSA. The CDR3 protein is CASSSQRTDTQYF. The CDR3 nucleotides are TGTGCCAGCAGCAGCCAGCGGACAGATACGCAGTATTTT.

The rearrangement links TRBV12-3 or TRBV12-4 to TRBJ1-1; D gene uncertain. Trimming cost V 4 bases and J 4 bases, with 10 bases left between them. The CDR3 covers 13 residues. The CDR3 reads CASSSGVGTEAFF. CDR3 DNA: TGTGCCAGCAGTTCGGGAGTCGGCACTGAAGCTTTCTTT.

The chain carries TRBV4-1 and TRBJ1-1, with D tentatively TRBD1 (6 bases). The CDR3 totals 17 residues. Trimming cost V 2 bases and J 4 bases, with 20 bases left between them. Germline loops: CDR1 MGHRA, CDR2 YSYEKL. The CDR3: CASSQSLGGPSATEAFF. The CDR3 DNA sequence: TGCGCCAGCAGCCAATCCTTAGGGGGTCCCTCCGCCACTGAAGCTTTCTTT.

About this clone itself: Other DNA variants within this sample encode the same CDR3. This sequence joins TRBV7-9 and TRBJ1-1, with 7 nucleotides matching TRBD1. The V and J ends lost 5 bases and 2 bases, in that order; junction bases with no gene match: 5. The length of the CDR3 is 14 residues. Germline loops: CDR1 SEHNR, CDR2 FQNEAQ (reference sequence). The CDR3, as DNA: TGTGCCAGCAGCCCGGGGACAGCTAACACTGAAGCTTTCTTT. It specifies CASSPGTANTEAFF.

The rearrangement uses TRBV21-1 and TRBJ2-2; the table names TRBD2, a call not compared with the DNA. TRBV21-1 is described as a pseudogene. The CDR3 consists of 17 residues. The CDR3 is CASTAKNPVANTGELFF. CDR3 sequence (DNA): TGTGCCAGCACCGCAAAAAACCCGGTCGCGAACACCGGGGAGCTGTTTTTT.

The CDR3 spells CATSDLRGQGPQHF. CDR3 bases: TGTGCCACCAGTGATCTCAGGGGGCAGGGGCCCCAGCATTTT. This rearrangement joins TRBV24-1 to TRBJ1-5; 8 nucleotides align to TRBD1. Losses at the gene ends were 3 bases for V and 9 bases for J; bases not matched to a gene: 6. CDR3 size: 14 residues. The germline V gene encodes CDR1 KGHDR and CDR2 SFDVKD.

As regards this clone: The sample contains more than one DNA sequence encoding this CDR3. The rearrangement joins TRBV23-1 to TRBJ1-5, with 7 positions matching TRBD1. TRBV23-1 is designated an ORF whose function remains uncertain. This CDR3 spans 15 amino acids. Trimming at V came to 2 bases and at J to 5 bases, leaving 6 bases not matched to a gene. The CDR3 reads CASSQPDRFDQPQHF. The CDR3 DNA sequence: TGCGCCAGCAGTCAACCGGACAGGTTCGATCAGCCCCAGCATTTT.

The chain joins TRBV7-9 to TRBJ2-5; 7 bases line up with TRBD1. The V gene end was trimmed by 7 bases and the J gene end by 5 bases; junction bases not matched to a gene: 7. Germline values: CDR1 SEHNR, CDR2 FQNEAQ (reference sequence). CDR3 size: 13 residues. CDR3: CASTMIQGETQYF. CDR3 coding DNA: TGTGCCAGCACCATGATACAGGGGGAGACCCAGTACTTC.

This chain uses TRBV10-1 with TRBJ2-7; D perhaps matches TRBD1 (6 bases). Trimming stripped 5 bases from V and 5 bases from J, with 13 bases between. The CDR3 spans 13 residues. Germline-derived CDR1 and CDR2 are WNHNN and SYGVQD (reference sequence). The CDR3 here is CASSSADSDEQYF. The CDR3 DNA sequence: TGCGCCAGCAGTTCCGCGGACAGCGACGAGCAGTACTTC.

This sequence joins TRBV3-1 (or the pseudogene TRBV3-2) and TRBJ2-1; D is perhaps TRBD2 (6 bases). Germline CDR1 and CDR2: LGHDT and YNNKEL (reference sequence). The CDR3 consists of 14 residues. V was pared by 7 bases and J by 5 bases, with 15 bases between. This CDR3 is CASTDRGTHNEQFF. CDR3 nucleotide sequence: TGTGCCAGCACCGACAGAGGGACTCACAATGAGCAGTTCTTC.